The text below deals with one T cell receptor (beta chain). Germline CDR1 and CDR2: GTSNPN and SVGIG (reference sequence). This CDR3 is 14 amino acids long. V was clipped by 2 bases and J by 5 bases, with 15 bases between them. The PCR contained 60 Vbeta and 13 Jbeta primers. Here immunoSEQ multiplex PCR was the method, and the copy in TCRdb shows in-frame clones only, minus some. Altogether over 85,000 clones are present, about 62% being singletons, with the ten largest covering around 5%. This sample is part of a study of cytomegalovirus exposure and HLA in healthy donors. Specimen: PBMCs. This sequence joins TRBV30 and TRBJ2-5; tentative D call: TRBD1 (6 bases). The receptor's source is a human donor in good health. CDR3 residues: CAWSSAGAMETQYF. CDR3 in DNA: TGTGCCTGGAGTTCCGCAGGGGCTATGGAGACCCAGTACTTC.